The clone carrying this T cell receptor beta chain was seen more than once but under ten times. The record originates from a study of blood T cell repertoires in COVID-19. Germline values: CDR1 SGDLS, CDR2 YYNGEE. The CDR3 has 15 amino acids. The V gene lost 2 bases and the J gene lost 3 bases, with 13 bases spanning the gap. Original analysis: Amplification of reference gene primers provided the estimated nucleated cell counts. The protocol was immunoSEQ multiplex PCR, while the TCRdb copy is restricted to in-frame clones and leaves out a portion. For V, J and clone size, that table is used; D and trimming come from the DNA. This table has around 190,000 clones, over 80% appearing once.

This chain uses TRBV9 with TRBJ2-3, with no clear D. Sample: peripheral blood. The sequence was collected from a woman aged 55-70 years with COVID-19, enrolled during active disease. The DNA for the CDR3 is TGTGCCAGCAGCGTCGGTCTAGAATTAACAGATACGCAGTATTTT. Its translation: CASSVGLELTDTQYF.